The 12 T cell receptor beta chains presented below share a single source sample, sequenced in a study of identical twins. TCRdb re-analysed the 5' RACE reads in MiXCR, keeping a single row per CDR3 protein. The data show a few hundred thousand distinct CDR3 sequences, 8% to 9% seen once. These data also formed part of another study, on yellow fever vaccine responses in identical twins.

The sequencing input was memory (CD45RO+) T cells sorted from blood. These receptors all stem from a woman between 18 and 29 years old in good health.

V is TRBV20-1 and J is TRBJ1-6; TRBD1 is a possible D gene (5 bases). Trimming removed 3 bases from V and 6 bases from J, with 12 bases in between. Per germline, CDR1 DFQATT and CDR2 SNEGSKA (reference sequence). The CDR3 totals 14 residues. Here the CDR3 reads CSARGGPSNSPLHF. CDR3 DNA: TGCAGTGCTAGGGGGGGTCCTTCTAATTCACCCCTCCACTTT.

The chain uses TRBV11-2 and TRBJ2-1, with 9 bases lining up with TRBD1. CDR1 and CDR2 from the germline V gene are SGHAT and FQNNGV. The CDR3 loop spans 14 amino acids. V shed 5 bases, J shed 7 bases, and the junction held 6 bases outside the gene matches. The CDR3 loop reads CASSLNRGLNEQFF. CDR3 in DNA: TGTGCCAGCAGCCTCAACAGGGGGCTGAATGAGCAGTTCTTC.

In its sample, this clonotype was seen many times. The chain links TRBV5-5 to TRBJ1-1; 8 bases are shared with TRBD1. This CDR3 comprises 15 residues. Germline assignment: CDR1 SGHKS and CDR2 YYEKEE (reference sequence). With V trimmed by 1 base and J by 5 bases, 7 bases remained unmatched. CDR3 nucleotides: TGTGCCAGCAGCTTGCGGCAGGGGGCGCAAACTGAAGCTTTCTTT. Protein sequence: CASSLRQGAQTEAFF.

V gene TRBV6-5 combines with J gene TRBJ1-2; TRBD1 is a possible D gene (5 bases). The germline V and J ends were trimmed by 0 bases and 6 bases, with 14 bases remaining between them. The CDR3 is made up of 15 amino acids. Looked up from germline, CDR1 is MNHEY and CDR2 is SVGAGI. This CDR3 reads CASSYSRGRGNGYTF. CDR3 nucleotide sequence: TGTGCCAGCAGTTACTCGAGGGGACGGGGAAATGGCTACACCTTC.

This clonotype has ten or more counts. The chain couples TRBV12-3 or TRBV12-4 to TRBJ1-6, with D perhaps TRBD1 (5 bases). V was shortened by 10 bases and J by 7 bases, with 14 bases between the two germline ends. The CDR3 is made up of 13 amino acids. The CDR3 here is CANSHGGNSPLHF. The CDR3 nucleotides are TGTGCCAACTCACACGGGGGGAATTCACCCCTCCACTTT.

Only a few counts were recorded for this clonotype. The genes are TRBV6-5 and TRBJ2-7, with 7 nucleotides matching TRBD2. CDR3 length equals 15 residues. Germline V lookup: CDR1 MNHEY, CDR2 SVGAGI. V lost 2 bases, J lost 2 bases, and 6 bases stayed unmatched. The CDR3 region is CASSYDSSGAYEQYF. The CDR3 bases are TGTGCCAGCAGTTACGACTCTAGCGGAGCCTACGAGCAGTACTTC.

Ten or more counts support this clonotype. The rearrangement joins TRBV10-2 to TRBJ1-1; TRBD1 agrees at 8 bases. This CDR3 has 13 residues. With 10 bases clipped from V and 2 bases from J, the junction kept 6 bases outside the gene matches. CDR1 is WSHSY, CDR2 SAAADI, per germline. CDR3 nucleotide sequence: TGCGCCATCGCGGACAGGGATAACACTGAAGCTTTCTTT. Protein sequence: CAIADRDNTEAFF.

This clonotype has a count of ten or more. The chain links TRBV9 to TRBJ1-2; 7 bases map to TRBD1. Germline loops: CDR1 SGDLS, CDR2 YYNGEE. The CDR3 has 13 amino acids. After removal of 3 bases from V and 4 bases from J, the junction contained 3 bases not matched to a gene. In DNA, the CDR3 is TGTGCCAGCAGCGCGCGGGACAGCTATGGCTACACCTTC. Translated: CASSARDSYGYTF.

This clonotype was seen only a few times. The V and J genes are TRBV12-3 or TRBV12-4 and TRBJ2-2; TRBD2 agrees at 13 bases. The CDR3 contains 17 residues. The trim removed 7 bases at V and 4 bases at J, leaving 9 bases unmatched. The CDR3 region is CASTGLAGALSTGELFF. The DNA for the CDR3 is TGTGCCAGCACTGGACTAGCGGGAGCCCTCAGCACCGGGGAGCTGTTTTTT.

Many counts were recorded for this clonotype. The chain couples TRBV7-9 to TRBJ2-1, with no clear D. This CDR3 region has 11 residues. In germline, CDR1 is SEHNR, CDR2 FQNEAQ (reference sequence). With 3 bases removed from V and 10 bases from J, the gap between germline ends came to 7 bases. CDR3 residues: CASSFKDEQFF. Written as DNA, the CDR3 is TGTGCCAGCAGCTTTAAAGACGAGCAGTTCTTC. Variable domain in full (rest from reference TRBV7-9 and TRBJ2-1): DTGVSQNPRHKITKRGQNVTFRCDPISEHNRLYWYRQTLGQGPEFLTYFQNEAQLEKSRLLSDRFSAERPKGSFSTLEIQRTEQGDSAMYLCASSFKDEQFFGPGTRLTVL.

This clonotype was counted ten times or more. The chain carries TRBV5-1 and TRBJ2-1, with TRBD2 as a possible D gene (5 bases). V lost 4 bases and J lost 0, with 11 bases in between. This CDR3 region has 15 residues. The V gene's germline CDR1 is SGHRS and CDR2 YFSETQ. The CDR3 DNA reads as TGCGCCAGCAGCCAAACTAGGAGCTCCTACAATGAGCAGTTCTTC. Its protein product is CASSQTRSSYNEQFF.

Details on this clonotype: An end of the junction does not agree with germline; a read error may underlie this. The rearrangement links TRBV12-3 or TRBV12-4 to TRBJ2-1; 15 nucleotides match TRBD2. The CDR3 sequence is 18 residues long. As DNA, the CDR3 is TGTGCCTGCAGTGAGGGACTAGCGGGAGGACAGTCCTACAATGAGCAGTTCTTC. This gives the protein CACSEGLAGGQSYNEQFF.